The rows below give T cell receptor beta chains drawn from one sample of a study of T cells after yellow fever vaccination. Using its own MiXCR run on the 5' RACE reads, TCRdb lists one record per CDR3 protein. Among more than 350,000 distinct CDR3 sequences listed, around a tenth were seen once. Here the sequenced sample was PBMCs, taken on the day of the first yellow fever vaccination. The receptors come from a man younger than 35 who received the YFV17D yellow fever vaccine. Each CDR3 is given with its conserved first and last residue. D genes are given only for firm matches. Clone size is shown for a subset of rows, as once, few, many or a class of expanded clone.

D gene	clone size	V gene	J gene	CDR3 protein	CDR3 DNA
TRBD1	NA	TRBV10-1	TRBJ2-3	CASSEGQGAGYF	TGCGCCAGCAGTGAAGGCCAGGGGGCAGGTTATTTT
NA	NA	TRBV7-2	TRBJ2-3	CASSLREGGPATDTQYF	TGTGCCAGCAGCCTAAGGGAGGGGGGGCCCGCCACAGATACGCAGTATTTT
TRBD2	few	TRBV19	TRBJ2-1	CASSKGLAVNEQFF	TGTGCCAGTAGTAAGGGACTAGCGGTCAATGAGCAGTTCTTC
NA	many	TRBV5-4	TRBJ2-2	CASSLPGTLGGELFF	TGTGCCAGCAGCCTGCCCGGGACCCTCGGCGGGGAGCTGTTTTTT
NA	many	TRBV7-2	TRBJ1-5	CASSLAAGGNQPQHF	TGTGCCAGCAGCTTAGCCGCGGGCGGCAATCAGCCCCAGCATTTT
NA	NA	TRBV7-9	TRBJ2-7	CASSSEGGRKEQYF	TGTGCCAGCAGCTCCGAGGGGGGGCGGAAGGAGCAGTACTTC
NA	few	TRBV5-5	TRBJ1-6	CASRRQEFNSPLHF	TGTGCCAGCAGGCGACAGGAATTTAATTCACCCCTCCACTTT
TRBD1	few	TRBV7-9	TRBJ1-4	CASRGQGAEKLFF	TGTGCCAGCAGGGGACAGGGGGCTGAAAAACTGTTTTTT
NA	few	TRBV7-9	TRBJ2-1	CASSSPGWKGHNEQFF	TGTGCCAGCAGCTCCCCCGGGTGGAAGGGCCACAATGAGCAGTTCTTC
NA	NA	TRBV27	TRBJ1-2	CASSLSYVWGYSYGYTF	TGTGCCAGCAGTTTATCTTACGTATGGGGGTACAGCTATGGCTACACCTTC
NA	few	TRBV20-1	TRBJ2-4	CSATGTAKNIQYF	TGCAGTGCTACTGGGACAGCCAAAAACATTCAGTACTTC
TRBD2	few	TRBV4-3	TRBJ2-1	CASSQDRASGGAREQFF	TGCGCCAGCAGCCAAGATAGGGCTAGCGGGGGGGCACGAGAGCAGTTCTTC
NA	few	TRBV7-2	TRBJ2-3	CASRVASGGLSDTQYF	TGTGCCAGCCGAGTCGCTAGTGGGGGGCTATCAGATACGCAGTATTTT
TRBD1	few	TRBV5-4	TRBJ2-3	CASSADRDSYTDTQYF	TGTGCCAGCAGCGCAGACCGGGACAGCTACACAGATACGCAGTATTTT
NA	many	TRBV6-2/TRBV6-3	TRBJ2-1	CASKGLDNEQFF	TGTGCCAGCAAGGGACTTGACAATGAGCAGTTCTTC
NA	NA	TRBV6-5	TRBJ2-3	CASSYAGINTDTQYF	TGTGCCAGCAGTTACGCGGGGATAAACACAGATACGCAGTATTTT
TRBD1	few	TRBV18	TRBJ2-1	CATRRDRGNEQFF	TGTGCCACCCGACGGGACAGGGGGAATGAGCAGTTCTTC
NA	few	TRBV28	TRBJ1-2	CASSYNYGYTF	TGTGCCAGCAGTTACAACTATGGCTACACCTTC
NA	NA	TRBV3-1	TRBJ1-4	CASSQRNEKLFF	TGTGCCAGCAGTCAACGGAATGAAAAACTGTTTTTT
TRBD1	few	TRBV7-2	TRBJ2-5	CASSPVQGSTRETQYF	TGTGCCAGCAGCCCGGTACAGGGGTCGACGCGGGAGACCCAGTACTTC
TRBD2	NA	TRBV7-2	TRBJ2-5	CASSFRLAGGRGRETQYF	TGTGCCAGCAGCTTTAGGCTAGCGGGGGGGCGGGGTAGAGAGACCCAGTACTTC
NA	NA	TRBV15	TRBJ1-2	CATSRDPSLGYGYTF	TGTGCCACCAGCAGAGATCCGAGCCTGGGGTATGGCTACACCTTC
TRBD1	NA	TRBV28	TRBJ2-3	CASASIQGRTDTQYF	TGTGCCAGCGCGTCAATACAGGGGCGCACAGATACGCAGTATTTT
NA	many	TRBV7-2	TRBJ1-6	CASRPDRSNSPLHF	TGTGCCAGCAGGCCCGACAGAAGCAATTCACCCCTCCACTTT
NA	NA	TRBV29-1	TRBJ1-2	CSVESPNYGYTF	TGCAGCGTTGAAAGCCCGAACTATGGCTACACCTTC
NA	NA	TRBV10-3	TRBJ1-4	CAIRQGSEEKLFF	TGTGCCATCAGACAGGGTTCAGAAGAAAAACTGTTTTTT
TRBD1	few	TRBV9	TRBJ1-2	CASSAWTGRGYTF	TGTGCCAGCAGCGCTTGGACAGGGAGAGGCTACACCTTC
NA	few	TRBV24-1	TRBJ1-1	CATSDLQGTEAFF	TGTGCCACCAGTGATTTACAGGGAACTGAAGCTTTCTTT
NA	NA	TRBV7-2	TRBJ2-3	CASSSGGAVFYTQYF	TGTGCCAGCAGCTCAGGGGGGGCTGTTTTCTATACGCAGTATTTT
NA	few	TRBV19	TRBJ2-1	CASSIADPSSYNEQFF	TGTGCCAGTAGTATAGCGGATCCAAGCTCCTACAATGAGCAGTTCTTC
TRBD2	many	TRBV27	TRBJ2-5	CASSLHPSGGPQETQYF	TGTGCCAGCAGTCTCCACCCTAGCGGGGGCCCTCAAGAGACCCAGTACTTC
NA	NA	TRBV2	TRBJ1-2	CASSLDAAGLGGYTF	TGTGCCAGCAGCCTAGACGCGGCCGGGTTGGGTGGCTACACCTTC
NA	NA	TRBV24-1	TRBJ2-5	CATSLGEEPQYF	TGTGCCACCAGCCTAGGGGAAGAGCCCCAGTACTTC
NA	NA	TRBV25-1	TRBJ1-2	CASSEVGYGYTF	TGTGCCAGCAGTGAAGTAGGGTATGGCTACACCTTC
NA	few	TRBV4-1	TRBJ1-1	CASSPTGVGYTEAFF	TGCGCCAGCAGTCCCACTGGAGTCGGGTACACTGAAGCTTTCTTT
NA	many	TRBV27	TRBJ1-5	CASRRGTWGQPQHF	TGTGCCAGCCGGAGAGGGACCTGGGGACAGCCCCAGCATTTT
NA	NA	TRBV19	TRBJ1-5	CASGLIPGQPQHF	TGTGCCAGTGGCTTGATCCCGGGGCAGCCCCAGCATTTT